This T cell receptor (beta chain) emerged from a study of CD8 T cells in ankylosing spondylitis. Study-wide results and caveats: Among TCR beta sequences, a motif of several highly homologous variants appeared characteristic of ankylosing spondylitis blood.

TCRdb used MiXCR to reprocess the 5' RACE reads, holding one entry per CDR3 protein. The repertoire has around 39,000 distinct CDR3 sequences, around an eighth of them found once; the top ten carry 25% to 40%. For this clonotype: Its target is unknown.

The CDR3 contains 14 residues. Germline CDR1 reads SNHLY; CDR2 reads FYNNEI. V gave up 6 bases and J gave up 13 bases; unmatched junction bases: 12. The source material was synovial fluid, either unsorted or a sorted T cell fraction (not recorded which). This chain uses TRBV2 with TRBJ2-1, with TRBD1 matching over 10 bases. This clonotype was obtained from a male donor with ankylosing spondylitis. For the CDR3, the DNA is TGTGCCAGCAGGCCCAAAGGGACAGGGGACATCCAGTTCTTC. Its translation is CASRPKGTGDIQFF.